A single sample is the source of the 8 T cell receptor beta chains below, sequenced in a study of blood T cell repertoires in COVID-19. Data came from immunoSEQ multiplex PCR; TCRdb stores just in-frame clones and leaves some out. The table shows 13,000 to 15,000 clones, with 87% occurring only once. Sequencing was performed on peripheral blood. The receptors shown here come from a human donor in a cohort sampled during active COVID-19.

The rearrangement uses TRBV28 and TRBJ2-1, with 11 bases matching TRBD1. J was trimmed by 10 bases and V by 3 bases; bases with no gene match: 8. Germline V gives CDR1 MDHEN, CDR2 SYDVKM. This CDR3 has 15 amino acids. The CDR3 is CASSFHGQGAGEQFF. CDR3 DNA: TGTGCCAGCAGTTTCCACGGACAGGGGGCAGGGGAGCAGTTCTTC.

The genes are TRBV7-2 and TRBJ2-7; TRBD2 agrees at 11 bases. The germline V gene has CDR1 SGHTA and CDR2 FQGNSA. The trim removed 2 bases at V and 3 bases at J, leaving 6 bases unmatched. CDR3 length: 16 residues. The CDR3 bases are TGTGCCAGCAGCTTATGGGGGGGGACTAGCGGCTACGAGCAGTACTTC. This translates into CASSLWGGTSGYEQYF.

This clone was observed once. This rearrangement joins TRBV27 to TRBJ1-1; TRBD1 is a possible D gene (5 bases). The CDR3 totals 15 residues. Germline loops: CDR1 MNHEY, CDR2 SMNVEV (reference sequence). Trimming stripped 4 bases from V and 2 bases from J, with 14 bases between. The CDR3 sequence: CASSYPGGDNTEAFF. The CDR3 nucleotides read TGTGCCAGCAGTTATCCCGGGGGGGATAACACTGAAGCTTTCTTT.

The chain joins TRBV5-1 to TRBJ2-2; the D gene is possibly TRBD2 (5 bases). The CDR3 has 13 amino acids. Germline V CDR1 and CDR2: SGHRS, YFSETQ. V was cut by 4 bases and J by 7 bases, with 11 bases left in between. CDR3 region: CASSLGSGGELFF. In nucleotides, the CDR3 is TGCGCCAGCAGCCTAGGGAGTGGCGGGGAGCTGTTTTTT.

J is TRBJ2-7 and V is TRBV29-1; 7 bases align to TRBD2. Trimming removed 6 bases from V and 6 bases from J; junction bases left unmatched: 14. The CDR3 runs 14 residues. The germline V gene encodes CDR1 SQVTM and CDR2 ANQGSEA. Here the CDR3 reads CSVTGDRRGSEQYF. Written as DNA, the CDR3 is TGCAGCGTGACCGGGGATCGGCGGGGGAGCGAGCAGTACTTC.

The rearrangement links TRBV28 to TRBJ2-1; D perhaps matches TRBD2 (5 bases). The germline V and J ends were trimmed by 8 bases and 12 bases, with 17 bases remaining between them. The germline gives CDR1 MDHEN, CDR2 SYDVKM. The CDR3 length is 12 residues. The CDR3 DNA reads TGTGCCAGCCACGCCGACTATTCGGGGCAGTTCTTC. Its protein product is CASHADYSGQFF. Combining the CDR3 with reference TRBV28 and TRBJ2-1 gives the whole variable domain DVKVTQSSRYLVKRTGEKVFLECVQDMDHENMFWYRQDPGLGLRLIYFSYDVKMKEKGDIPEGYSVSREKKERFSLILESASTNQTSMYLCASHADYSGQFFGPGTRLTVL.

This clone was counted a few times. The CDR3 DNA follows: TGTGCCAGCACCCCTATCGGGACTTTAACCGGGGAGCTGTTTTTT. Translation gives CASTPIGTLTGELFF. The genes are TRBV27 and TRBJ2-2; D might be TRBD2 (6 bases). V lost 7 bases and J lost 5, with 17 bases in between. CDR1 is MNHEY, CDR2 SMNVEV, per germline (reference sequence). The CDR3 covers 15 residues.

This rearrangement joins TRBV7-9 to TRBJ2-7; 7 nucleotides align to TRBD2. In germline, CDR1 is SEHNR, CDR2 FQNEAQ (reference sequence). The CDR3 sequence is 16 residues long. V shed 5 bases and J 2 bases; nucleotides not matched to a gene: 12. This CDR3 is CASSHSRLAGTYEQYF. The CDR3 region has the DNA TGTGCCAGCAGCCATTCGAGGTTAGCGGGTACCTACGAGCAGTACTTC.